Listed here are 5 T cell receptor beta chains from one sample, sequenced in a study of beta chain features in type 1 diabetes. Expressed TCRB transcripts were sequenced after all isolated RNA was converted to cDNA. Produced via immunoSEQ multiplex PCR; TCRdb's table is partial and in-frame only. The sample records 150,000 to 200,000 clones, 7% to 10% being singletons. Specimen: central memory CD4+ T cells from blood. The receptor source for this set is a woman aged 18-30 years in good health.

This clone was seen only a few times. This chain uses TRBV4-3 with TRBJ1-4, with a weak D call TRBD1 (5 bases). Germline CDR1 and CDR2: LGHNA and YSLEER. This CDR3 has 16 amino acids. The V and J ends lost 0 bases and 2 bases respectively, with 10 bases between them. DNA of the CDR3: TGCGCCAGCAGCCAAGATCGACAGTACACTAATGAAAAACTGTTTTTT. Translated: CASSQDRQYTNEKLFF.

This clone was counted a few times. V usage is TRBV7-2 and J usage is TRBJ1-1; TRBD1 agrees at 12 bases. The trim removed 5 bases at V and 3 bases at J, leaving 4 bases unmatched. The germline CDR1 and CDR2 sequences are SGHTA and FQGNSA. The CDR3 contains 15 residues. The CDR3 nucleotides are TGTGCCAGCAGCAGGGACAGGGGGCAGGACACTGAAGCTTTCTTT. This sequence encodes CASSRDRGQDTEAFF.

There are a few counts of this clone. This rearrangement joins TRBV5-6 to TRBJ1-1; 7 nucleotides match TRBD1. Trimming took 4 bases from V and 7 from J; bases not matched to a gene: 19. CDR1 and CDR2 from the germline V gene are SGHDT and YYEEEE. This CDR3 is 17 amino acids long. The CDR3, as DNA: TGTGCCAGCAGCCGTGGCAGTCCGGGGACAGACCTTTATGAAGCTTTCTTT. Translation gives CASSRGSPGTDLYEAFF.

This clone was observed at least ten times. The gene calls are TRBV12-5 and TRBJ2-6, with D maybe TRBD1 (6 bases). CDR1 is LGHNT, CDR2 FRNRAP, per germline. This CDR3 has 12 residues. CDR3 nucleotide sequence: TGTGCCACAGGGACCGGGGCCAACGTCCTGACTTTC. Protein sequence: CATGTGANVLTF.

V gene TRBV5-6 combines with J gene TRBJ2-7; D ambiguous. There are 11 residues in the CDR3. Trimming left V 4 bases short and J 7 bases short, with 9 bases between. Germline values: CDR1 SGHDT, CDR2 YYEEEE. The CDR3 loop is CASSRDTEQYF. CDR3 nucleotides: TGTGCCAGCAGCCGAGACACGGAGCAGTACTTC.